Below are 30 T cell receptor beta chains sequenced from a single sample in a study of cytomegalovirus exposure and HLA in healthy donors. The table came from immunoSEQ multiplex PCR; TCRdb's copy has only in-frame clones and leaves some out. Counted here are around 190,000 clones, roughly 77% occurring once; the ten biggest clones make up 0.95% to 1.5%. Specimen: PBMCs. The receptors come from a woman aged 30 to 39 in good health and CMV-seronegative.

The V gene is TRBV9, the J gene TRBJ2-3; 16 nucleotides line up with TRBD2. CDR3 size: 17 residues. The junction had 4 bases not matched to a gene; V was cut back by 2 bases and J by 4 bases. CDR1 is SGDLS and CDR2 is YYNGEE in the germline V gene. The CDR3 nucleotides read TGTGCCAGCAGCGTCGGGACTAGCGGGGGGGCACCAGATACGCAGTATTTT. Its protein product is CASSVGTSGGAPDTQYF.

CDR3 region: CSGTSGTDTQYF. The CDR3 DNA sequence: TGCAGCGGGACTAGCGGGACAGATACGCAGTATTTT. The V call is TRBV29-1, the J call TRBJ2-3, with 11 bases matching TRBD2. This CDR3 comprises 12 residues. Trimming took 7 bases from V and 3 from J; bases not matched to a gene: 0. Germline lookup yields CDR1 SQVTM and CDR2 ANQGSEA.

The J gene is TRBJ2-1, the V gene TRBV9, with 9 positions matching TRBD2. CDR3 size: 15 residues. Germline-derived CDR1 and CDR2 are SGDLS and YYNGEE. The ends lost 0 bases at V and 2 bases at J; junction bases unmatched: 0. The CDR3 nucleotides read TGTGCCAGCAGCGTAGGCGGGGGGGCCTACAATGAGCAGTTCTTC. Its protein is CASSVGGGAYNEQFF.

The CDR3 region has the DNA TGTGCCAGTAGCGGACAGGGGGATTACTATGGCTACACCTTC. It translates to CASSGQGDYYGYTF. The chain is built from TRBV19 and TRBJ1-2; 10 positions match TRBD1. This CDR3 comprises 14 residues. V lost 6 bases and J lost 3; bases outside the gene matches: 4. The germline V gene encodes CDR1 LNHDA and CDR2 SQIVND (reference sequence).

This chain joins TRBV5-1 and TRBJ1-2; D is ambiguous. CDR3 length: 13 residues. Germline V gene lookup returns CDR1 SGHRS and CDR2 YFSETQ. The V end lost 6 bases, the J end lost 2 bases, and 11 bases lay between the germline ends. CDR3: CASNGDRNYGYTF. Written as DNA, the CDR3 is TGCGCCAGCAACGGGGATAGAAACTATGGCTACACCTTC.

The J gene is TRBJ2-7, the V gene TRBV2; D not certain. The germline V and J ends were trimmed by 3 bases and 3 bases, with 15 bases remaining between them. Looked up from germline, CDR1 is SNHLY and CDR2 is FYNNEI. CDR3 length: 15 amino acids. CDR3 nucleotides: TGTGCCAGCAGTGAGGGCCAAACAGCCCTCTACGAGCAGTACTTC. Translated, it gives CASSEGQTALYEQYF. Full variable domain (missing parts from reference TRBV2 and TRBJ2-7): EPEVTQTPSHQVTQMGQEVILRCVPISNHLYFYWYRQILGQKVEFLVSFYNNEISEKSEIFDDQFSVERPDGSNFTLKIRSTKLEDSAMYFCASSEGQTALYEQYFGPGTRLTVT.

The V gene is TRBV11-2, the J gene TRBJ1-6, with 9 bases lining up with TRBD1. The CDR3 has 14 amino acids. The J segment lost 14 bases and the V segment lost 6 bases, leaving 11 bases of the junction unmatched. Germline CDR1 and CDR2: SGHAT and FQNNGV. The CDR3 loop is CASRPTGGHTTLHF. The CDR3 DNA sequence: TGTGCCAGCAGGCCTACAGGGGGCCATACAACCCTCCACTTT.

This clone turned up a few times. The rearrangement uses TRBV10-1 and TRBJ2-7; 11 positions match TRBD2. The CDR3 covers 16 residues. The germline V gene has CDR1 WNHNN and CDR2 SYGVQD (reference sequence). V lost 3 bases, J lost 3 bases, and 7 bases stayed unmatched. The DNA for the CDR3 is TGCGCCAGCAGTGACAGACTAGCGGGATACGGCTACGAGCAGTACTTC. It yields the protein CASSDRLAGYGYEQYF.

In this sample, this clone turned up a few times. The chain is built from TRBV28 and TRBJ1-2; D not resolved. The V end was cut by 2 bases, the J end by 4 bases, with 11 bases between. Germline V gene lookup returns CDR1 MDHEN and CDR2 SYDVKM. The CDR3 runs to 14 residues. CDR3 DNA sequence: TGTGCCAGCAGTTTAAATCTTCCTCCCTATGGCTACACCTTC. Translation gives CASSLNLPPYGYTF.

The CDR3 region has the DNA TGTGCCAGCAGCAGGTTTCGGGAGGCCTACGAGCAGTACTTC. It is translated as CASSRFREAYEQYF. The V and J genes are TRBV7-2 and TRBJ2-7, with 7 bases fitting TRBD2. The junction had 6 bases not matched to a gene; V was cut back by 5 bases and J by 2 bases. This CDR3 is 14 amino acids long. Germline CDR1 SGHTA, CDR2 FQGNSA.

This chain joins TRBV5-1 and TRBJ1-3; 7 bases agree with TRBD1. This CDR3 has 14 residues. The germline V gene encodes CDR1 SGHRS and CDR2 YFSETQ. Trimming took 2 bases from V and 4 from J; bases not matched to a gene: 3. CDR3 loop: CASSLGDRGNTIYF. The DNA for the CDR3 is TGCGCCAGCAGCTTAGGGGACAGAGGAAACACCATATATTTT.

About this clone itself: The same CDR3 can be traced to other DNA sequences in this sample. The CDR3 spells CASSSSYEQYF. The CDR3 DNA follows: TGCGCCAGCAGCTCGAGCTACGAGCAGTACTTC. This sequence joins TRBV5-1 and TRBJ2-7; D unclear. V lost 3 bases to trimming and J lost 3 bases, with 4 bases between them. Per the germline V gene, CDR1 is SGHRS and CDR2 is YFSETQ. The CDR3 consists of 11 residues. Full variable domain (rest looked up from reference TRBV5-1 and TRBJ2-7): KAGVTQTPRYLIKTRGQQVTLSCSPISGHRSVSWYQQTPGQGLQFLFEYFSETQRNKGNFPGRFSGRQFSNSRSEMNVSTLELGDSALYLCASSSSYEQYFGPGTRLTVT.

The CDR3 bases are TGTGCCAGTAGCCTACAGGGAAATCAGCCCCAGCATTTT. Translated: CASSLQGNQPQHF. This chain uses TRBV19 with TRBJ1-5, with a tentative D call TRBD1 (6 bases). The CDR3 is 13 residues long. Trimming stripped 6 bases from V and 4 bases from J, with 10 bases between. The germline V gene encodes CDR1 LNHDA and CDR2 SQIVND (reference sequence).

Here the CDR3 reads CASSVGGIPAARKLFF. In DNA, the CDR3 is TGTGCCAGCAGCGTAGGAGGAATTCCTGCAGCCCGAAAACTGTTTTTT. This chain links TRBV9 with TRBJ1-4; D uncertain. Germline V lookup: CDR1 SGDLS, CDR2 YYNGEE. This CDR3 has 16 amino acids. The V end lost 0 bases, the J end lost 10 bases, and 19 bases lay between the germline ends. The full variable domain, its missing parts supplied by reference TRBV9 and TRBJ1-4, is DSGVTQTPKHLITATGQRVTLRCSPRSGDLSVYWYQQSLDQGLQFLIQYYNGEERAKGNILERFSAQQFPDLHSELNLSSLELGDSALYFCASSVGGIPAARKLFFGSGTQLSVL.

V gene TRBV4-1 combines with J gene TRBJ1-5; the D gene is possibly TRBD1 (6 bases). Germline V gives CDR1 MGHRA, CDR2 YSYEKL. The length of the CDR3 is 14 residues. Trimming took off 4 bases at V and 3 bases at J, with 10 bases between the two ends. The DNA for the CDR3 is TGCGCCAGCAGCCCTGGACAGTTCAATCAGCCCCAGCATTTT. This gives the protein CASSPGQFNQPQHF.

This clone was counted only a few times. V and J are TRBV30 and TRBJ2-4, with D possibly matching TRBD1 (6 bases). Germline CDR1 is GTSNPN and CDR2 is SVGIG (reference sequence). CDR3 length equals 13 residues. Trimming took 0 bases from V and 9 from J, leaving 12 bases between them. CDR3 in amino acids: CAWSVQGRGIQYF. The CDR3 DNA is TGTGCCTGGAGTGTGCAGGGGCGAGGCATTCAGTACTTC.

The chain recombines TRBV5-8 with TRBJ1-1; possibly TRBD1 for D (5 bases). There are 17 residues in the CDR3. Germline V gene lookup returns CDR1 SGHTS and CDR2 YDEGEE. V lost 1 base and J lost 7, with 23 bases in between. The CDR3 nucleotides read TGTGCCAGCAGCTTGAGTGGAACCCAGGGTCCAAGGGATGAAGCTTTCTTT. Translated, it gives CASSLSGTQGPRDEAFF. The whole variable domain, remainder taken from reference TRBV5-8 and TRBJ1-1, is EAGVTQSPTHLIKTRGQQATLRCSPISGHTSVYWYQQALGLGLQFLLWYDEGEERNRGNFPPRFSGRQFPNYSSELNVNALELEDSALYLCASSLSGTQGPRDEAFFGQGTRLTVV.

The chain employs TRBV5-1 and TRBJ2-7, with 8 bases identical to TRBD1. CDR3 size: 15 residues. Germline loops: CDR1 SGHRS, CDR2 YFSETQ. V gave up 1 base and J gave up 1 base; unmatched junction bases: 4. This chain's CDR3 is CASSLLGTGSYEQYF. The CDR3, as DNA: TGCGCCAGCAGCTTGCTCGGGACAGGTTCCTACGAGCAGTACTTC.

The J gene is TRBJ2-5, the V gene TRBV9; 8 bases match TRBD2. The junction had 13 bases not matched to a gene; V was cut back by 4 bases and J by 5 bases. In germline, CDR1 is SGDLS, CDR2 YYNGEE. The CDR3 loop spans 16 amino acids. CDR3 nucleotides: TGTGCCAGCAGCACTTACCCTCGGGGGGGAGGGGAGACCCAGTACTTC. Its translation is CASSTYPRGGGETQYF.

J is TRBJ2-7 and V is TRBV11-2, with a tentative D call TRBD1 (5 bases). CDR3 length equals 13 residues. V lost 8 bases to trimming and J lost 2 bases, with 13 bases between them. Germline values: CDR1 SGHAT, CDR2 FQNNGV. CDR3 loop: CASSLGATYEQYF. CDR3 coding DNA: TGTGCCAGCTCCTTAGGGGCCACCTACGAGCAGTACTTC. Full variable domain (remainder filled in from reference TRBV11-2 and TRBJ2-7): EAGVAQSPRYKIIEKRQSVAFWCNPISGHATLYWYQQILGQGPKLLIQFQNNGVVDDSQLPKDRFSAERLKGVDSTLKIQPAKLEDSAVYLCASSLGATYEQYFGPGTRLTVT.

J is TRBJ2-1 and V is TRBV7-3; 9 bases match TRBD2. The CDR3 spans 15 residues. Germline loops: CDR1 SGHTA, CDR2 FQGTGA. Trimming took 5 bases from V and 10 from J; bases not matched to a gene: 12. This CDR3 reads CASSPTGTSSGEQFF. For the CDR3, the DNA is TGTGCCAGCAGCCCAACCGGGACTAGCTCTGGGGAGCAGTTCTTC.

The rearrangement joins TRBV4-1 to TRBJ2-1; D possibly corresponds to TRBD2 (5 bases). Germline V gene sequence: CDR1 MGHRA, CDR2 YSYEKL. Trimming shortened V by 4 bases and J by 12 bases, and 16 bases separated the two germline ends. This CDR3 contains 13 residues. DNA of the CDR3: TGCGCCAGCAGCCTCCCGAGGGAATCGCGGCAGTTCTTC. This sequence encodes CASSLPRESRQFF.

The V and J genes are TRBV15 and TRBJ1-5, with 8 positions matching TRBD1. The CDR3 is 16 amino acids. V lost 1 base to trimming and J lost 7 bases; unmatched junction nucleotides: 9. CDR1 LNHNV and CDR2 YYDKDF come from the germline V gene (reference sequence). As DNA, the CDR3 is TGTGCCACCAGCAGAGGCGGGGCAGGGGGCGGGCAGCCCCAGCATTTT. This encodes CATSRGGAGGGQPQHF.

This chain's CDR3 is CASRGLAGGTDTQYF. The CDR3 DNA is TGTGCCAGCAGGGGACTAGCGGGGGGCACAGATACGCAGTATTTT. This chain connects TRBV2 to TRBJ2-3; the match to TRBD2 covers 14 bases. Unmatched junction bases numbered 0, after V lost 6 bases and J lost 1 base. Germline-derived CDR1 and CDR2 are SNHLY and FYNNEI. The CDR3 length is 15 residues.

The chain joins TRBV19 to TRBJ2-7; 8 bases align to TRBD2. This CDR3 spans 14 amino acids. The germline V gene has CDR1 LNHDA and CDR2 SQIVND (reference sequence). Trimming removed 4 bases from V and 0 bases from J; junction bases left unmatched: 2. As DNA, the CDR3 is TGTGCCAGTAGTACCGCGGGAGGCTCCTACGAGCAGTACTTC. Its translation: CASSTAGGSYEQYF.

The chain recombines TRBV5-4 with TRBJ2-7, with D uncertain. Trimming took 4 bases from V and 3 from J, leaving 11 bases between them. Germline V gene data show CDR1 as SGHNT and CDR2 as YYREEE (reference sequence). The CDR3 consists of 13 residues. DNA for the CDR3: TGTGCCAGCAGCCCAAGCGTGGACTACGAGCAGTACTTC. Protein sequence: CASSPSVDYEQYF. The entire variable domain, with the rest obtained from reference TRBV5-4 and TRBJ2-7, is as follows: ETGVTQSPTHLIKTRGQQVTLRCSSQSGHNTVSWYQQALGQGPQFIFQYYREEENGRGNFPPRFSGLQFPNYSSELNVNALELDDSALYLCASSPSVDYEQYFGPGTRLTVT.

The rearrangement joins TRBV7-6 to TRBJ2-1; perhaps TRBD2 as D (5 bases). The CDR3 consists of 14 residues. Germline V CDR1 and CDR2: SGHVS, FNYEAQ. V was pared by 3 bases and J by 4 bases, with 10 bases between. The CDR3 DNA reads TGTGCCAGCAGCTTTAGCGAGGTATACAATGAGCAGTTCTTC. Translating gives CASSFSEVYNEQFF. Based on the CDR3 plus reference TRBV7-6 and TRBJ2-1, the full variable domain is GAGVSQSPRYKVTKRGQDVALRCDPISGHVSLYWYRQALGQGPEFLTYFNYEAQQDKSGLPNDRFSAERPEGSISTLTIQRTEQRDSAMYRCASSFSEVYNEQFFGPGTRLTVL.

This clone was found once. The chain recombines TRBV6-1 with TRBJ2-7; the D gene is possibly TRBD2 (6 bases). Germline lookup yields CDR1 MNHNS and CDR2 SASEGT. The CDR3 consists of 16 residues. Between the trimmed V and J ends, which lost 1 base and 2 bases, there was a span of 15 bases. DNA of the CDR3: TGTGCCAGCAGTGAAGACGGAGGGTACCCCACCTACGAGCAGTACTTC. Protein product: CASSEDGGYPTYEQYF.

The V gene is TRBV19, the J gene TRBJ1-3; 7 nucleotides align to TRBD1. Germline lookup yields CDR1 LNHDA and CDR2 SQIVND (reference sequence). This CDR3 region has 14 residues. V dropped 4 bases and J dropped 0; count of bases not matched to a gene: 0. Written as DNA, the CDR3 is TGTGCCAGTAGTAGGGACAGCTCTGGAAACACCATATATTTT. Its translation is CASSRDSSGNTIYF.

Relative to its sample, this clone is medium-sized. The chain combines TRBV9 with TRBJ1-6; 7 bases agree with TRBD1. CDR3 length equals 15 residues. Unmatched junction bases numbered 11, after V lost 4 bases and J lost 10 bases. The germline CDR1 and CDR2 sequences are SGDLS and YYNGEE. The CDR3 DNA reads TGTGCCAGCAGCACACTGGGACAGACAAAGTCACCCCTCCACTTT. Translated, it gives CASSTLGQTKSPLHF.